The 2 T cell receptor beta chains listed next were all sequenced from one sample in a study of T-cell memory formation after mild COVID-19. TCRdb called the 5' RACE reads again in MiXCR, with one record for every CDR3 protein. The sample has some 180,000 distinct CDR3 sequences, around 20% seen once. Sequencing used PBMCs or a T cell subset sorted from them (not recorded which). These receptors all stem from a man between 18 and 35 years old who had mild COVID-19 (a few samples of this study predate the infection). Cell type and time point are not known.

At least ten counts were recorded for this clonotype. This rearrangement joins TRBV6-5 to TRBJ2-4; D call uncertain. Trimming removed 2 bases from V and 9 bases from J, with 17 bases in between. Germline lookup yields CDR1 MNHEY and CDR2 SVGAGI. The CDR3 spans 15 residues. For the CDR3, the DNA is TGTGCCAGCAGTTACCAAGCAGCCGGACGTAGCATTCAGTACTTC. It encodes CASSYQAAGRSIQYF.

The chain couples TRBV20-1 to TRBJ2-2; TRBD2 is a possible D gene (6 bases). The CDR3 has 14 residues. The ends were cut back, 3 bases at V and 6 bases at J, with 14 bases in the middle. CDR1 is DFQATT and CDR2 is SNEGSKA in the germline V gene (reference sequence). CDR3 amino acids: CSASARGEAGELFF. DNA for the CDR3: TGCAGTGCTAGCGCGCGCGGGGAGGCCGGGGAGCTGTTTTTT.